This T cell receptor beta chain was retrieved from a study of blood T cell repertoires in COVID-19. Looking at the study overall: The United States, Italy and Spain were the sources of the acute and convalescent COVID-19 samples. PBMCs, B-cell-depleted T cells, or T cells provided the cDNA or gDNA that made up the material.

In the source study's methods: Reference gene primers were amplified, and this amplification served to estimate nucleated cell counts. Libraries were prepared by immunoSEQ multiplex PCR; TCRdb keeps only in-frame clonotypes and omits some of them. V and J calls and clone size follow that table, whereas D and trimming were derived from the DNA. The profile covers under 450,000 clones, with 81% appearing a single time and 0.85% to 1.3% taken by the ten largest. The source is a human donor with acute or convalescent COVID-19. The donor label of this sample is uncertain. Sample: peripheral blood.

CDR3 in amino acids: CASSYQGDSYYGYTF. Here the CDR3 DNA reads TGTGCCAGCAGTTACCAGGGGGATTCGTACTATGGCTACACCTTC. This rearrangement joins TRBV2 to TRBJ1-2, with 7 bases that match TRBD1. The CDR3 covers 15 residues. Germline CDR1 SNHLY, CDR2 FYNNEI. Unmatched junction bases numbered 9, after V lost 5 bases and J lost 3 bases.